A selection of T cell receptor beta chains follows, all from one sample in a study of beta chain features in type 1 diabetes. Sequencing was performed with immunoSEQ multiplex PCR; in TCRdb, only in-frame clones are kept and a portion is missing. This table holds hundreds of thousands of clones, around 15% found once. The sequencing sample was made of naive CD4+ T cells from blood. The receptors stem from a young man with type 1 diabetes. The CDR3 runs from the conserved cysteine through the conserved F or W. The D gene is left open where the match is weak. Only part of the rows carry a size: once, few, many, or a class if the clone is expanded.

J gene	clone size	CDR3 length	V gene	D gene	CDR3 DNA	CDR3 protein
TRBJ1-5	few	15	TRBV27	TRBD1	TGTGCCAGCAGGCCGACAGGGGCTATGAATCAGCCCCAGCATTTT	CASRPTGAMNQPQHF
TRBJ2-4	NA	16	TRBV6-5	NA	TGTGCCAGCAGTTCATACATAGACTTAGCCAAAAACATTCAGTACTTC	CASSSYIDLAKNIQYF
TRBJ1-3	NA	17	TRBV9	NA	TGTGCCAGCACCCCAACGGGATTGACAGGCTCTGGAAACACCATATATTTT	CASTPTGLTGSGNTIYF
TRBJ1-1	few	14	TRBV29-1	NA	TGCAGCGTTGACGACCGCGGCACGAACACTGAAGCTTTCTTT	CSVDDRGTNTEAFF
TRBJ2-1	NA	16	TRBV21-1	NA	TGTGCCAGCAGCAAAGCAGAGCCTCGCTCCTACAATGAGCAGTTCTTC	CASSKAEPRSYNEQFF
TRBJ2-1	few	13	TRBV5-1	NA	TGCGCCAGCAGCCTTACGTCGGGGAATGAGCAGTTCTTC	CASSLTSGNEQFF
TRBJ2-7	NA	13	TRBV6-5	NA	TGTGCCAGCAGTCACGGGGACAACTACGAGCAGTACTTC	CASSHGDNYEQYF
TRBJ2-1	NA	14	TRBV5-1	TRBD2	TGCGCCAGCAGCTTGGGGGGACTAGCCAATGAGCAGTTCTTC	CASSLGGLANEQFF
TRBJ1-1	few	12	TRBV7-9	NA	TGTGCCAGCAGCTTAGTGAACACTGAAGCTTTCTTT	CASSLVNTEAFF
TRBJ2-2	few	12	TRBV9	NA	TGTGCCAGCAGCGTAGTGAGCGGGGAGCTGTTTTTT	CASSVVSGELFF
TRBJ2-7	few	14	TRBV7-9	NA	TGTGCCAGCAGCTTAGGCCAGCCCCCCTACGAGCAGTACTTC	CASSLGQPPYEQYF